The clone carrying this T cell receptor beta chain was observed a handful of times. This entry comes from a study of CD8 T cells in Susac syndrome. After extraction with the RNeasy kit, roughly 0.45 to 1 ug of the RNA was reverse transcribed using random hexamers. The amplification used immunoSEQ multiplex PCR on TCR beta CDR3; it spanned 54 Vbeta and 13 Jbeta. A single record per CDR3 protein comes from TCRdb applying MiXCR to the immunoSEQ multiplex PCR reads. This sample has 200,000 to 250,000 distinct CDR3 sequences, with nearly 97% found just once. The CDR3 runs to 12 residues. Germline V CDR1 and CDR2: SQVTM, ANQGSEA. V lost 6 bases, J lost 2 bases, and 9 bases lay in between. It was treatment-naive patients with stable or active relapsing-remitting disease who made up the multiple sclerosis controls.

The genes are TRBV29-1 and TRBJ2-3; D gene ambiguous. Sequenced: CD4+ T cells from PBMCs. The receptor comes from a human donor with multiple sclerosis. The CDR3 DNA reads TGCAGCGTCCGGGCTTCCACAGATACGCAGTATTTT. Translated, it gives CSVRASTDTQYF.